The rows below give T cell receptor beta chains drawn from one sample of a study of response to subunit inactivated influenza vaccine. TCRdb re-called the RT-PCR reads through MiXCR, storing one row per CDR3 protein. The sample yields roughly 650,000 distinct CDR3 sequences, 15% to 19% seen once. The specimen was PBMCs from blood, collected roughly 12 days after vaccination. All receptors derive from a man aged 50-59 years who received an inactivated influenza vaccine. Both conserved end residues are part of each CDR3. The order of the fields is D gene, J gene, clone size, V gene, CDR3 DNA, CDR3 protein. A D gene is named only where the DNA matches it firmly. Some rows mark clone size as missing; the rest say once, few, many or name a class of expanded clone.

D gene: TRBD1; J gene: TRBJ2-7; clone size: few; V gene: TRBV29-1; CDR3 DNA: TGCAGCGTTGTCGGGACAGAGTCATACGAGCAGTACTTC; CDR3 protein: CSVVGTESYEQYF
D gene: -; J gene: TRBJ2-4; clone size: -; V gene: TRBV20-1; CDR3 DNA: TGCAGTGCTAGTCTGCTGGGGGCCCCAGCCAAAAACATTCAGTACTTC; CDR3 protein: CSASLLGAPAKNIQYF
D gene: TRBD2; J gene: TRBJ2-1; clone size: -; V gene: TRBV7-3; CDR3 DNA: TGTGCCAGCAGCTTGCTTGGGACTAGCGGCAACAATGAGCAGTTCTTC; CDR3 protein: CASSLLGTSGNNEQFF
D gene: TRBD2; J gene: TRBJ2-7; clone size: few; V gene: TRBV5-1; CDR3 DNA: TGCGCCAGCAGTAGTGAAGCGGGATACGAGCAGTACTTC; CDR3 protein: CASSSEAGYEQYF
D gene: TRBD1; J gene: TRBJ1-5; clone size: -; V gene: TRBV29-1; CDR3 DNA: TGCAGCGTATCGGACAGGGAAGGTCAGCCCCAGCATTTT; CDR3 protein: CSVSDREGQPQHF
D gene: -; J gene: TRBJ1-5; clone size: -; V gene: TRBV6-5; CDR3 DNA: TGTGCCAGCAGTTACGACGGGAACCACGGTCAGCCCCAGCATTTT; CDR3 protein: CASSYDGNHGQPQHF
D gene: TRBD1; J gene: TRBJ1-5; clone size: -; V gene: TRBV24-1; CDR3 DNA: TGTGCCACCAGTGCAGGGGGCAGGGGCAATCAGCCCCAGCATTTT; CDR3 protein: CATSAGGRGNQPQHF
D gene: -; J gene: TRBJ2-1; clone size: many; V gene: TRBV7-9; CDR3 DNA: TGTGCCAGCAGCTCTGGGTATGAGCAGTTCTTC; CDR3 protein: CASSSGYEQFF
D gene: TRBD2; J gene: TRBJ2-5; clone size: -; V gene: TRBV7-2; CDR3 DNA: TGTGCCAGCAGCTTAGGAGGGGCGGGGGGGCAAGAGACCCAGTACTTC; CDR3 protein: CASSLGGAGGQETQYF
D gene: -; J gene: TRBJ2-2; clone size: -; V gene: TRBV15; CDR3 DNA: TGTGCCACCAGCAGAGTCGGGAGTGGGAACACCGGGGAGCTGTTTTTT; CDR3 protein: CATSRVGSGNTGELFF